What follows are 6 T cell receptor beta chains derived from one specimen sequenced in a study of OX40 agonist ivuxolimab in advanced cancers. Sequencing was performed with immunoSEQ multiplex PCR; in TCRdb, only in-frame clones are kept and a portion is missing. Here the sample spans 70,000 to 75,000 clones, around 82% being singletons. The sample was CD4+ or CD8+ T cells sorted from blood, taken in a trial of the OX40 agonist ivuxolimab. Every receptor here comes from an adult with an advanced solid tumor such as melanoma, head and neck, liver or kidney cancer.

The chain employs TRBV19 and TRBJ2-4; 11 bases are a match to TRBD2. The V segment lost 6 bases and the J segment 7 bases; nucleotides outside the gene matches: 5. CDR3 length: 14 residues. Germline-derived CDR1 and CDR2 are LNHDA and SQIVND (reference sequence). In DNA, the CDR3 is TGTGCCAGTAGCCCACCTAGCGGGAGGAACATTCAGTACTTC. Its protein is CASSPPSGRNIQYF. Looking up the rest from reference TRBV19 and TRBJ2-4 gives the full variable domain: DGGITQSPKYLFRKEGQNVTLSCEQNLNHDAMYWYRQDPGQGLRLIYYSQIVNDFQKGDIAEGYSVSREKKESFPLTVTSAQKNPTAFYLCASSPPSGRNIQYFGAGTRLSVL.

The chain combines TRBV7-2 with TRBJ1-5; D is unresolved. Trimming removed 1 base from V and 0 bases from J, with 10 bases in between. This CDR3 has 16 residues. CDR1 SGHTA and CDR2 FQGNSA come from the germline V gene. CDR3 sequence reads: CASSLVAGSSNQPQHF. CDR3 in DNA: TGTGCCAGCAGCTTAGTCGCGGGGAGTAGCAATCAGCCCCAGCATTTT.

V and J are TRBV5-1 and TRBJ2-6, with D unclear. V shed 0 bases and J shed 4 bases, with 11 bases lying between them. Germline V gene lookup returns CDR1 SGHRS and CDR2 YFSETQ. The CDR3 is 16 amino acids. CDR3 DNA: TGCGCCAGCAGCTTGGGGTCCCCGGCAGGGGCCAACGTCCTGACTTTC. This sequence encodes CASSLGSPAGANVLTF.

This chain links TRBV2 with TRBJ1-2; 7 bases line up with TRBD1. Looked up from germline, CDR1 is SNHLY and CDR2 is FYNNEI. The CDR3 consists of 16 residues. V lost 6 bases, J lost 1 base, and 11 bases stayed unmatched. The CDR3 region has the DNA TGTGCCAGCAGGAAGAGGACAGGACCTATTAACTATGGCTACACCTTC. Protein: CASRKRTGPINYGYTF.

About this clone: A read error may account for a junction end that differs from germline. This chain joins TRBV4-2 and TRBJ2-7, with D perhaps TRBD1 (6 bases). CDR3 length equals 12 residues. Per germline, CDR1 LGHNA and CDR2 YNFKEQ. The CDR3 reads CASSQGLQGTTF. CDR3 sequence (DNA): TGTGCCAGCAGCCAAGGGCTTCAGGGGACCACCTTC.

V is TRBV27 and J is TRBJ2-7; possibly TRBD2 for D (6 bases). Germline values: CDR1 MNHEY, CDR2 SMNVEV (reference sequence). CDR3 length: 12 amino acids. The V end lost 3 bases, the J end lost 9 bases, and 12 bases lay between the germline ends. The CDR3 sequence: CASSLEGSVQYF. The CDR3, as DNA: TGTGCCAGCAGTTTGGAGGGGTCGGTGCAGTACTTC.